A selection of T cell receptor beta chains follows, all from one sample in a study of blood T cell repertoires in COVID-19. Clones were read by immunoSEQ multiplex PCR, and TCRdb kept only the in-frame ones, dropping some. The sample lists over 150,000 clones, around 87% occurring once. Sequencing was performed on peripheral blood. These receptors were collected from a woman older than 75 with COVID-19, enrolled during active disease. Each CDR3 is given with its conserved first and last residue. A D gene is named only where the DNA matches it firmly. Size tells how often a clone was seen (once, few, many) or the class of an expanded clone, and some rows leave it out.

V	D	J	size	CDR3	DNA
TRBV3-1/TRBV3-2	-	TRBJ2-3	-	CASSPRESDTQYF	TGTGCCAGCAGCCCCCGGGAGTCAGATACGCAGTATTTT
TRBV28	TRBD1	TRBJ1-4	once	CASSLLGQGANEKLFF	TGTGCCAGCAGTTTACTGGGGCAGGGGGCTAATGAAAAACTGTTTTTT
TRBV19	-	TRBJ1-2	-	CASSTLGTGIGQSGYTF	TGTGCCAGTAGTACTCTCGGCACGGGAATCGGCCAGAGTGGCTACACCTTC
TRBV7-3	-	TRBJ1-5	-	CASSLDSYQPQHF	TGTGCCAGCAGCTTAGACAGTTATCAGCCCCAGCATTTT
TRBV12-3/TRBV12-4	-	TRBJ2-5	-	CASSFGPKETQYF	TGTGCCAGCAGTTTTGGGCCCAAAGAGACCCAGTACTTC
TRBV19	-	TRBJ1-5	-	CASSSSGDGQPQHF	TGTGCCAGTAGTTCCTCAGGGGATGGTCAGCCCCAGCATTTT
TRBV7-2	TRBD2	TRBJ2-7	-	CASSFGGRVWEQYF	TGTGCCAGCAGCTTTGGCGGGAGGGTTTGGGAGCAGTACTTC
TRBV27	TRBD1	TRBJ1-6	-	CASSRKGQGLSYNSPLHF	TGTGCCAGCAGTCGGAAAGGACAGGGACTATCATATAATTCACCCCTCCACTTT
TRBV6-5	-	TRBJ1-3	-	CASSYSTGNTIYF	TGTGCCAGCAGTTACTCCACTGGAAACACCATATATTTT
TRBV3-1/TRBV3-2	-	TRBJ1-2	-	CASTDQGSRGYTF	TGTGCCAGCACCGATCAGGGGTCGCGGGGCTACACCTTC
TRBV27	-	TRBJ1-3	once	CASSLSPVSGNTIYF	TGTGCCAGCAGTTTATCCCCAGTCTCTGGAAACACCATATATTTT
TRBV27	-	TRBJ1-4	-	CASSPSGLGKLFF	TGTGCCAGCAGTCCATCGGGGTTGGGAAAACTGTTTTTT
TRBV11-2	TRBD1	TRBJ1-2	-	CASSPQGDYGYTF	TGTGCCAGCAGCCCCCAGGGGGACTATGGCTACACCTTC
TRBV4-3	TRBD1	TRBJ1-2	-	CASSPGGADYGYTF	TGCGCCAGCAGCCCAGGGGGCGCAGACTATGGCTACACCTTC
TRBV27	TRBD1	TRBJ1-2	-	CASSLQPGQGAGGYTF	TGTGCCAGCAGTTTACAGCCGGGACAGGGGGCGGGAGGCTACACCTTC
TRBV6-1	TRBD1	TRBJ2-7	-	CASSDAGTGFRTGYEQYF	TGTGCCAGCAGTGACGCCGGGACAGGGTTTAGGACCGGCTACGAGCAGTACTTC
TRBV19	TRBD1	TRBJ1-5	-	CASRGEISNQPQHF	TGTGCCAGCAGGGGGGAAATTAGCAATCAGCCCCAGCATTTT
TRBV19	-	TRBJ2-1	-	CASTKTSYNEQFF	TGTGCCAGTACCAAGACAAGTTACAATGAGCAGTTCTTC
TRBV4-1	TRBD1	TRBJ1-6	-	CASSQENRGGSPLHF	TGCGCCAGCAGCCAAGAGAACAGGGGCGGTTCACCCCTCCACTTT
TRBV6-5	-	TRBJ1-5	once	CASGRGLDQPQHF	TGTGCCAGCGGGAGGGGTCTGGATCAGCCCCAGCATTTT
TRBV6-2/TRBV6-3	TRBD1	TRBJ2-2	-	CASSDRGESGELFF	TGTGCCAGCAGCGACAGGGGGGAATCCGGGGAGCTGTTTTTT
TRBV5-8	-	TRBJ1-2	-	CASSFHGGGNGYTF	TGTGCCAGCAGCTTCCATGGGGGAGGCAATGGCTACACCTTC
TRBV25-1	-	TRBJ1-1	-	CASSEGRGRRAFF	TGTGCCAGCAGTGAAGGCCGTGGGAGGAGAGCTTTCTTT
TRBV18	-	TRBJ2-5	-	CASSGGVSRETQYF	TGTGCCAGCTCAGGCGGGGTCTCCCGGGAGACCCAGTACTTC
TRBV20-1	-	TRBJ2-2	-	CSAVLRTDVVF	TGCAGTGCTGTTCTCAGGACAGACGTGGTTTTT
TRBV27	-	TRBJ2-7	-	CASSLEEGYEQYF	TGTGCCAGCAGTTTGGAGGAGGGGTACGAGCAGTACTTC
TRBV29-1	TRBD1	TRBJ1-6	once	CSVRTGDDYNSPLHF	TGCAGCGTACGGACAGGGGATGATTATAATTCACCCCTCCACTTT
TRBV5-1	TRBD1	TRBJ1-5	-	CASSSGQGNQPQHF	TGCGCCAGCAGCTCGGGACAGGGCAATCAGCCCCAGCATTTT
TRBV6-5	-	TRBJ1-5	-	CASSRQENQPQHF	TGTGCCAGCAGTCGACAGGAAAATCAGCCCCAGCATTTT
TRBV6-1	-	TRBJ1-1	once	CASSEIKNTEAFF	TGTGCCAGCAGTGAAATTAAGAACACTGAAGCTTTCTTT
TRBV7-9	-	TRBJ2-7	-	CASNRDIAYEQYF	TGTGCCAGCAACCGGGACATCGCCTACGAGCAGTACTTC
TRBV11-3	-	TRBJ2-2	-	CASSLGGPVGELFF	TGTGCCAGCAGCTTAGGGGGGCCCGTCGGGGAGCTGTTTTTT
TRBV12-3/TRBV12-4	TRBD1	TRBJ1-2	-	CASSLGQGLGYTF	TGTGCCAGCAGTTTAGGACAGGGACTTGGCTACACCTTC
TRBV18	TRBD1	TRBJ1-3	-	CASSPPDRGSGNTIYF	TGTGCCAGCTCACCACCGGACAGGGGGTCTGGAAACACCATATATTTT
TRBV6-5	-	TRBJ2-5	-	CASSYSGGTQKETQYF	TGTGCCAGCAGTTACTCCGGCGGGACCCAAAAAGAGACCCAGTACTTC
TRBV15	-	TRBJ2-3	-	CATSRDLGGGIVVTQYF	TGTGCCACCAGCAGAGATCTGGGCGGCGGGATTGTAGTTACGCAGTATTTT